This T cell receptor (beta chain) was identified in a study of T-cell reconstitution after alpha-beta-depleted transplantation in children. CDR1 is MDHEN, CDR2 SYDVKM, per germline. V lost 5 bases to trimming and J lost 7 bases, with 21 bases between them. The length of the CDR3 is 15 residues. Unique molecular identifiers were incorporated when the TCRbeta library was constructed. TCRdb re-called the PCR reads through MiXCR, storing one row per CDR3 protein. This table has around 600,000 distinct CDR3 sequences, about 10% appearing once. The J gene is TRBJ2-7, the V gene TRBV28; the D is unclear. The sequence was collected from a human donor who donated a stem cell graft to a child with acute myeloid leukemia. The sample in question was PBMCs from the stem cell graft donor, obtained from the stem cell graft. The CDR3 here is CASSPPSVGNGEQYF. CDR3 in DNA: TGTGCCAGCAGTCCTCCTTCGGTGGGGAATGGGGAGCAGTACTTC.